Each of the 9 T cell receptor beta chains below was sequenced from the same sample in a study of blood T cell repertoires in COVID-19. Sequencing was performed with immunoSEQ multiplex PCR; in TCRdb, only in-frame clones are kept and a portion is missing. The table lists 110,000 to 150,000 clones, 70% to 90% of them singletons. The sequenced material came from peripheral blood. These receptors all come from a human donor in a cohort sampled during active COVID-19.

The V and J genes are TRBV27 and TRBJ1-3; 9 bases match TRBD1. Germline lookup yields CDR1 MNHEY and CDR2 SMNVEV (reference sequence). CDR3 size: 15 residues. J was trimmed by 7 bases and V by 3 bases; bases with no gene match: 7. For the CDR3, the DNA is TGTGCCAGCAGTTTTCGGGGGACAGGGTCGAACACCATATATTTT. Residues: CASSFRGTGSNTIYF.

The CDR3: CASSFRGKRFLPKSSYEQYF. The DNA for the CDR3 is TGCGCCAGCAGCTTTCGAGGTAAGAGGTTTCTGCCCAAAAGCTCCTACGAGCAGTACTTC. The V gene is TRBV5-1, the J gene TRBJ2-7; D ambiguous. This CDR3 contains 20 residues. Germline loops: CDR1 SGHRS, CDR2 YFSETQ. V shed 2 bases and J shed 0 bases, with 27 bases lying between them. The whole variable domain, remainder taken from reference TRBV5-1 and TRBJ2-7, is KAGVTQTPRYLIKTRGQQVTLSCSPISGHRSVSWYQQTPGQGLQFLFEYFSETQRNKGNFPGRFSGRQFSNSRSEMNVSTLELGDSALYLCASSFRGKRFLPKSSYEQYFGPGTRLTVT.

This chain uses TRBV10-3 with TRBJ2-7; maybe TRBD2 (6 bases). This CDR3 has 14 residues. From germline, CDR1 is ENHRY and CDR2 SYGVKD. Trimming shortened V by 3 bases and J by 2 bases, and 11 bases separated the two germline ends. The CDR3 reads CAISDWGETYEQYF. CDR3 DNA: TGTGCCATCAGTGATTGGGGGGAGACCTACGAGCAGTACTTC.

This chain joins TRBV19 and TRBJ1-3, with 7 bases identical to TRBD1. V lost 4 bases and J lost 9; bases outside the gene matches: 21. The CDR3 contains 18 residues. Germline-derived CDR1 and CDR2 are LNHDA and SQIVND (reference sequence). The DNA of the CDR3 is TGTGCCAGTAGTACGCCGTTGGGACAGAAACAAACCTGGGGCACCATATATTTT. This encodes CASSTPLGQKQTWGTIYF.

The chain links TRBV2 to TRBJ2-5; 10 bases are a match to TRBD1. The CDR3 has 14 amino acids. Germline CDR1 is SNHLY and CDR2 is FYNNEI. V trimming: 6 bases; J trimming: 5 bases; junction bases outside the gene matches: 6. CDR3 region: CASSMTGGRETQYF. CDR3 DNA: TGTGCCAGCAGCATGACAGGGGGCCGGGAGACCCAGTACTTC.

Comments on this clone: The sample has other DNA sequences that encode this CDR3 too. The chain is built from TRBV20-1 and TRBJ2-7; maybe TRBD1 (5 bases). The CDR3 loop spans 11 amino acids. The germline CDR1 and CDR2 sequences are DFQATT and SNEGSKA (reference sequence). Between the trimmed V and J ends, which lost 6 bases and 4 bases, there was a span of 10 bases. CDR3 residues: CSARGGYEQYF. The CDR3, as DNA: TGCAGTGCAAGGGGTGGATACGAGCAGTACTTC.

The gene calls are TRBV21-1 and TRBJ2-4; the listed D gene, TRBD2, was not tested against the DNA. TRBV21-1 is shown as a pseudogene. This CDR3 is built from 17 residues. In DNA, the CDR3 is TGTGCCAGCAGCAAAGCGAGATCCTCGGGGGCCAAAAACATTCAGTACTTC. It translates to CASSKARSSGAKNIQYF.

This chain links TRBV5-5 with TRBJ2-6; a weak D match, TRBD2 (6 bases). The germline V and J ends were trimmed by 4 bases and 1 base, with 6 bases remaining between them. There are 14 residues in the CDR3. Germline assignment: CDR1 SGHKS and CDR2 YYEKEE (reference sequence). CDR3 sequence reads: CASSRGSGANVLTF. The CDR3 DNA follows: TGTGCCAGCAGCCGGGGGTCTGGGGCCAACGTCCTGACTTTC.

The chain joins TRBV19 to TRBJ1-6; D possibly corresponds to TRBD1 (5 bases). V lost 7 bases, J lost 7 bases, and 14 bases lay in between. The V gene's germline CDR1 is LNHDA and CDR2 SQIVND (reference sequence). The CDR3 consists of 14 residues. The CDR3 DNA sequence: TGTGCCAGTAACATTTGGAGGGGCAATTCACCCCTCCACTTT. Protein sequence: CASNIWRGNSPLHF.